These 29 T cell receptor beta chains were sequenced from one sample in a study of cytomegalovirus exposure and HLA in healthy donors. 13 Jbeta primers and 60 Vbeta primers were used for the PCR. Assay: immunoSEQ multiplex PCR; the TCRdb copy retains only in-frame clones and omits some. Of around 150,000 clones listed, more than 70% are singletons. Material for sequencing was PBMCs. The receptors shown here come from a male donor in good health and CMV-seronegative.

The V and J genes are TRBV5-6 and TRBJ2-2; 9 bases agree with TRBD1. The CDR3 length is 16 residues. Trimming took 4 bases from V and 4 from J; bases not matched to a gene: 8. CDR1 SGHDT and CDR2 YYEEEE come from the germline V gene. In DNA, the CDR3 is TGTGCCAGCAGCCACGCCGGGACAGGGTTCACCGGGGAGCTGTTTTTT. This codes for CASSHAGTGFTGELFF.

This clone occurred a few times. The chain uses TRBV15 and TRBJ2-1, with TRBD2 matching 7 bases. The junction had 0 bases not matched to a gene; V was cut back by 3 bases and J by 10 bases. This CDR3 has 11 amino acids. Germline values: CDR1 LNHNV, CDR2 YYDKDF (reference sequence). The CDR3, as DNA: TGTGCCACCAGCAGGCGGGGGGAGCAGTTCTTC. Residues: CATSRRGEQFF.

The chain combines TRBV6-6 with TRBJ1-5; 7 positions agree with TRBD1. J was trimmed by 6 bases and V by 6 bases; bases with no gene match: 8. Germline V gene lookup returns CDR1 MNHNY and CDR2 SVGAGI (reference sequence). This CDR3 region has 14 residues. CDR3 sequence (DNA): TGTGCCAGCAGCCTGACAGGGCTTAGTCAGCCCCAGCATTTT. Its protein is CASSLTGLSQPQHF.

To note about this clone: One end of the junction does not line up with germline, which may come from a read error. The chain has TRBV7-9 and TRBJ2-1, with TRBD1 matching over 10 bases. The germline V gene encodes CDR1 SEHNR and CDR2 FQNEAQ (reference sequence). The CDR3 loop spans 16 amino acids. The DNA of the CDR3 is TGTTCCAGCAGCTTAGTGGGGGGACAGGGGTTCAATGAGCAGTTCTTC. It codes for CSSSLVGGQGFNEQFF.

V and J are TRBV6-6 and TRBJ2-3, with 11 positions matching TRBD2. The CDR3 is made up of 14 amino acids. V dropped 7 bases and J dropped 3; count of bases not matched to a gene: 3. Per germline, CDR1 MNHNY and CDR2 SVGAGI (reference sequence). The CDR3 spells CASKSSGRTDTQYF. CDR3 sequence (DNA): TGTGCCAGCAAGTCTAGCGGGAGGACAGATACGCAGTATTTT.

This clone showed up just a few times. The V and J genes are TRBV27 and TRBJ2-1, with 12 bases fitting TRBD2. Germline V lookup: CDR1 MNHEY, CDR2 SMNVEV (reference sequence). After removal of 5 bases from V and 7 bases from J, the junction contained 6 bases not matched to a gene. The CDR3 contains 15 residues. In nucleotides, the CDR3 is TGTGCCAGCAGTACAACTAGCGGGAGGTTAAATGAGCAGTTCTTC. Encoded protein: CASSTTSGRLNEQFF.

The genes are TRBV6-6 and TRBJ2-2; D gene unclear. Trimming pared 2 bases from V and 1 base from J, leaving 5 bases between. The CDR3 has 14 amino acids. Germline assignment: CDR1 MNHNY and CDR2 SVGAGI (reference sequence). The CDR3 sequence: CASSYTGNTGELFF. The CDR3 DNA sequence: TGTGCCAGCAGTTACACCGGGAACACCGGGGAGCTGTTTTTT.

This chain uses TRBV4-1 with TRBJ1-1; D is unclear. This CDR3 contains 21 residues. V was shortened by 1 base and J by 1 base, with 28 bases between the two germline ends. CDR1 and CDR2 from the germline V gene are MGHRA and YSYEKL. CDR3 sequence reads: CASSQGTSMGVTGKTNTEAFF. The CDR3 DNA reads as TGCGCCAGCAGCCAAGGTACGTCGATGGGCGTTACGGGGAAGACGAACACTGAAGCTTTCTTT.

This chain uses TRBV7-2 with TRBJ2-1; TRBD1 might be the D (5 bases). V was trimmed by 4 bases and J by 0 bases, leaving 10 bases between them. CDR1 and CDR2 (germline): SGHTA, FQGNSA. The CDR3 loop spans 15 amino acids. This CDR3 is CASSSDQGSYNEQFF. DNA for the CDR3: TGTGCCAGCAGCTCAGATCAGGGCTCCTACAATGAGCAGTTCTTC.

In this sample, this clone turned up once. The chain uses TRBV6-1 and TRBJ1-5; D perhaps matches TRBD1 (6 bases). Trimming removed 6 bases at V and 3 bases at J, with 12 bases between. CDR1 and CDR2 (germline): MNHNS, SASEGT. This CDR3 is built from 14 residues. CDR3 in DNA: TGTGCCAGCAGAGACAGGAATCCCAATCAGCCCCAGCATTTT. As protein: CASRDRNPNQPQHF.

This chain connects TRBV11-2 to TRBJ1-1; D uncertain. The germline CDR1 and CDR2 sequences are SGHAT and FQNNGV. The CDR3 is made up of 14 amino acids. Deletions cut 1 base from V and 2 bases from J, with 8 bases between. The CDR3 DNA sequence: TGTGCCAGCAGCTTAGGGGCAGCCAACACTGAAGCTTTCTTT. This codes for CASSLGAANTEAFF.

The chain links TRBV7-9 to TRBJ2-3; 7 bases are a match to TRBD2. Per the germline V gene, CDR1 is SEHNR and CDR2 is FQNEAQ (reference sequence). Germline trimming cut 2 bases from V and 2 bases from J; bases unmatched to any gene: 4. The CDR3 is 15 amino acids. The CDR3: CASSLWTRVTDTQYF. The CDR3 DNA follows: TGTGCCAGCAGCTTATGGACTAGGGTCACAGATACGCAGTATTTT. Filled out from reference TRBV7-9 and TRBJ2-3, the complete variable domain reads DTGVSQNPRHKITKRGQNVTFRCDPISEHNRLYWYRQTLGQGPEFLTYFQNEAQLEKSRLLSDRFSAERPKGSFSTLEIQRTEQGDSAMYLCASSLWTRVTDTQYFGPGTRLTVL.

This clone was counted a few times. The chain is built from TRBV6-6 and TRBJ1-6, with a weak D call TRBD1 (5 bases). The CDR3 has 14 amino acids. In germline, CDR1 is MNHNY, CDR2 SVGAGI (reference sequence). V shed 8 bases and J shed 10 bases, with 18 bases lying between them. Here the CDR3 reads CASETAAGRSPLHF. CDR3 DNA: TGTGCCAGCGAAACGGCGGCAGGGCGGTCACCCCTCCACTTT.

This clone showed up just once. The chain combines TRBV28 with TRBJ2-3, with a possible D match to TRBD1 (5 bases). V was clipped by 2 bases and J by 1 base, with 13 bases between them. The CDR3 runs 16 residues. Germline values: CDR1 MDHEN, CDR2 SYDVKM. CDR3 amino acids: CASSLPAGQGTDTQYF. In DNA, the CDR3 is TGTGCCAGCAGTTTACCGGCAGGGCAAGGCACAGATACGCAGTATTTT.

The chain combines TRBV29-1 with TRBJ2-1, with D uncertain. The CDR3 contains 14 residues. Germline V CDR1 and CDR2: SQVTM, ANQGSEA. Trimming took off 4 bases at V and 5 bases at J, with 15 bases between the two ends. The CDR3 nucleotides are TGCAGCGTTGGACGGCTAGTTACGAACAATGAGCAGTTCTTC. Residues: CSVGRLVTNNEQFF.

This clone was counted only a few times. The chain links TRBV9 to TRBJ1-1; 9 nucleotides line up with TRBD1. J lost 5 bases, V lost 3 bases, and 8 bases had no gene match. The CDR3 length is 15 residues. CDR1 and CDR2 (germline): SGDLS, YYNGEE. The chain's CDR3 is CASSGEQGAGTEAFF. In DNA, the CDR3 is TGTGCCAGCAGCGGCGAACAGGGGGCCGGGACTGAAGCTTTCTTT.

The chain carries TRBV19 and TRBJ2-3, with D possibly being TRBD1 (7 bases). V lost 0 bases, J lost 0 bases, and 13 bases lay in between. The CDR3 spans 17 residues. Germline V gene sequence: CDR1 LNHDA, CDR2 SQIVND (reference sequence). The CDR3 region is CASSIDRGTASTDTQYF. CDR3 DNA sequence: TGTGCCAGTAGTATAGATCGGGGGACAGCTAGCACAGATACGCAGTATTTT. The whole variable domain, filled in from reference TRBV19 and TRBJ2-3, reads DGGITQSPKYLFRKEGQNVTLSCEQNLNHDAMYWYRQDPGQGLRLIYYSQIVNDFQKGDIAEGYSVSREKKESFPLTVTSAQKNPTAFYLCASSIDRGTASTDTQYFGPGTRLTVL.

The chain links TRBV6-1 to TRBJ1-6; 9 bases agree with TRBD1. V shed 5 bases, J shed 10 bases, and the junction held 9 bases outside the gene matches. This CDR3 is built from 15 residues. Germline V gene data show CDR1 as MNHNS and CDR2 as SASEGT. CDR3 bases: TGTGCCAGCAGTTCCCGGGACAGGGTAAGGTCACCCCTCCACTTT. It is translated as CASSSRDRVRSPLHF.

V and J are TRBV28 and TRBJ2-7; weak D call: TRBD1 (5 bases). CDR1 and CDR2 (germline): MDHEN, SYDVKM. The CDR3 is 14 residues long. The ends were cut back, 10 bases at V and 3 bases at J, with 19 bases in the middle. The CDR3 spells CATMGIQEDYEQYF. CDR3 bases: TGTGCCACCATGGGGATACAGGAAGACTACGAGCAGTACTTC.

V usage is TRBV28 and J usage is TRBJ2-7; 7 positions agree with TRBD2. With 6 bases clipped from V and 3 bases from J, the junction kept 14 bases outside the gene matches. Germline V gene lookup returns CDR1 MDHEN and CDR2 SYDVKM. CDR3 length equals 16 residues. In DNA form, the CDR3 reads TGTGCCAGCAGGCCCCCTCTGGGACTAACCGACTACGAGCAGTACTTC. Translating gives CASRPPLGLTDYEQYF.

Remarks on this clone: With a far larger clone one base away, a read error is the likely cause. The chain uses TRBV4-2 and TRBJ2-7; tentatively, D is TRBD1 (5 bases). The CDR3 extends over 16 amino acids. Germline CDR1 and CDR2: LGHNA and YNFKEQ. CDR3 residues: CVSSQEEGASGYEQYF. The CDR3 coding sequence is TGTGTCAGCAGCCAAGAGGAAGGGGCCTCGGGCTACGAGCAGTACTTC.

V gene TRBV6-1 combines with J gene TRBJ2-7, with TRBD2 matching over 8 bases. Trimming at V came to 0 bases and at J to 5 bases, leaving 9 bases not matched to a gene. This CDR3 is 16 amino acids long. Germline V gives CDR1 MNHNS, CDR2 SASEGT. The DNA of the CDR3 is TGTGCCAGCAGTGAAGCGCTAAGCGGGAGTTTCCACGAGCAGTACTTC. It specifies CASSEALSGSFHEQYF.

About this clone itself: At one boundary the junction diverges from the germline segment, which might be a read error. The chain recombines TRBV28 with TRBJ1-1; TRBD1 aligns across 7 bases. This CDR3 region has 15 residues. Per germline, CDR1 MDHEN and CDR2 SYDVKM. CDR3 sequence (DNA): TGTGCCGGCAGTCCGGGGACAGCCCCGAACACTGAAGCTTTCTTT. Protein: CAGSPGTAPNTEAFF.

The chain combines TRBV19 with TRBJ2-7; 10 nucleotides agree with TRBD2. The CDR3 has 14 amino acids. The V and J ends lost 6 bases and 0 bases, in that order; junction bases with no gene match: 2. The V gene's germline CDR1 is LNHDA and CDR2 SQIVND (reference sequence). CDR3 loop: CASRPSGSSYEQYF. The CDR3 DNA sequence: TGTGCCAGTAGACCTAGCGGGAGCTCCTACGAGCAGTACTTC.

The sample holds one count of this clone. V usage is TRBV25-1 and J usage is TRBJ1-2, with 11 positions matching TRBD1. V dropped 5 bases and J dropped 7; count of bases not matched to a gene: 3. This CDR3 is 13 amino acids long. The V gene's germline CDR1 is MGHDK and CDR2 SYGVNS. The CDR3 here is CASSPGQGGGYTF. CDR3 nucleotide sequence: TGTGCCAGCAGTCCGGGACAGGGGGGTGGCTACACCTTC.

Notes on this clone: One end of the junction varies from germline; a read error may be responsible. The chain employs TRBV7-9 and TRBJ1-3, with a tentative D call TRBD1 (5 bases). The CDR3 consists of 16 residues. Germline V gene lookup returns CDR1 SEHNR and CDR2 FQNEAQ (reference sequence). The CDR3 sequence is CSSSPKGTGSGNTIYF. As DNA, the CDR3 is TGTTCCAGCAGCCCTAAAGGAACAGGCTCTGGAAACACCATATATTTT.

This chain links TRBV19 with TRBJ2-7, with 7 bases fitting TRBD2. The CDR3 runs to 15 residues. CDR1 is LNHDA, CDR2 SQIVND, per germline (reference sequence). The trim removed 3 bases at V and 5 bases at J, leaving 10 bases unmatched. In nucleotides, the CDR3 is TGTGCCAGTAGTATTTTCTGGGGAGGGGATCACGAGCAGTACTTC. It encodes CASSIFWGGDHEQYF.

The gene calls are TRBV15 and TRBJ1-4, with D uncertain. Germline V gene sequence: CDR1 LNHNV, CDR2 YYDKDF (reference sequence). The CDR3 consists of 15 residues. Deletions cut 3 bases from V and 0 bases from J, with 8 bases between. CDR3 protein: CATSRGAATNEKLFF. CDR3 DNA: TGTGCCACCAGCAGGGGAGCTGCAACTAATGAAAAACTGTTTTTT.

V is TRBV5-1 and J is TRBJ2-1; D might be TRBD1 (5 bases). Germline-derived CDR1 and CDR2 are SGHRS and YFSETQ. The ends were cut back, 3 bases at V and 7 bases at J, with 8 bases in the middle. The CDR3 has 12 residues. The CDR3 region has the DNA TGCGCCAGCAGCTCGACAGTTAATGAGCAGTTCTTC. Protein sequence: CASSSTVNEQFF.